This TCR beta chain was sequenced during a study of T cell clonotyping in hematopoietic cell transplantation. Produced via immunoSEQ multiplex PCR; TCRdb's table is partial and in-frame only. Here the sample spans around 27,000 clones, roughly 71% being singletons. This clone is a singleton in its sample. The germline CDR1 and CDR2 sequences are SQVTM and ANQGSEA. This CDR3 spans 14 amino acids. V lost 8 bases and J lost 3; bases outside the gene matches: 8. Time point given: recipient sample about 28 days before transplant, after cytoreduction. The V gene is TRBV29-1, the J gene TRBJ2-3; 10 bases match TRBD2. The receptor was isolated from a man aged 45-65 years with myelodysplastic syndrome. Some clones in this sample may be carry-over from other donors' samples. The starting material was peripheral blood mononuclear cells, obtained before stem cell transplant. The CDR3 DNA sequence: TGCAGCTCGAAAGCGGGAGGGCCTACAGATACGCAGTATTTT. Its translation is CSSKAGGPTDTQYF.